Here is one T cell receptor (beta chain) with its context. Its antigen is as yet unknown. The data are from a study of T-cell memory formation after mild COVID-19. For the study at large: TCR clusters mostly belonged to single donors. Notes on the study in general: Cross-reactive memory apparently joined, as some responding clones appeared in pre-infection memory.

TCR alpha and TCR beta cDNA libraries carrying sample barcodes and UMIs were produced by 5'RACE using constant-segment primers. TCRdb reprocessed the 5' RACE reads via MiXCR and lists one record per CDR3 protein. The sample includes 550,000 to 600,000 distinct CDR3 sequences, 20% to 25% of them seen just once. J gave up 1 base and V 4 bases, and 7 bases lay outside the gene matches. This CDR3 comprises 15 residues. Looked up from germline, CDR1 is SGHRS and CDR2 is YFSETQ. The J gene is TRBJ2-7, the V gene TRBV5-1; 8 nucleotides align to TRBD1. The TCR sequence derives from an adult woman who had mild COVID-19 (a few samples of this study predate the infection). Cell type and time point are not known. Sequencing was carried out using PBMCs or a T cell subset sorted from them (not recorded which). CDR3 loop: CASSPTGGTSYEQYF. Written as DNA, the CDR3 is TGCGCCAGCAGCCCTACAGGGGGAACTTCCTACGAGCAGTACTTC.